The 4 T cell receptor beta chains listed next were all sequenced from one sample in a study of T cells in Graves' hyperthyroidism and ophthalmopathy (dated by TCRdb to between 2018 and 2021). The method was multiplex PCR. The instrument given in TCRdb is Illumina HiSeq 2000. Amplification of TCR beta CDR3 regions was carried out from RNA transcripts. A first-round RT-PCR of the TCR CDR3 used the HTBI primer set with the Qiagen OneStep RT-PCR kit. The public reads were run again by TCRdb, first through fastp at Q25 and then through MiXCR, and only productive beta chains were kept. Records with the same CDR3 protein are collapsed into one entry carrying the most frequent genes and DNA. This sample is represented by 700,000 or so distinct CDR3 sequences; approximately 16% of them were singletons. The leading ten clones occupy around 8.1% of the sample. Material: blood. These receptors were taken from a man in his late teens or twenties with Graves' hyperthyroidism.

This chain links TRBV4-1 with TRBJ2-7; 8 bases align to TRBD1. Germline-derived CDR1 and CDR2 are MGHRA and YSYEKL. Losses at the gene ends were 6 bases for V and 4 bases for J; bases not matched to a gene: 11. This CDR3 contains 15 residues. The CDR3 DNA sequence: TGCGCCAGCAGTCAATTCCCGGGACAGGTTTACGAGCAGTACTTC. This encodes CASSQFPGQVYEQYF.

This clonotype was found many times. The V call is TRBV20-1, the J call TRBJ2-7, with D possibly TRBD2 on 6 matching bases. The CDR3 consists of 14 residues. The germline CDR1 and CDR2 sequences are DFQATT and SNEGSKA (reference sequence). Trimming took off 2 bases at V and 6 bases at J, with 17 bases between the two ends. CDR3 bases: TGCAGTGCTAGACCCGGGAGTCAGAAAACCGAGCAGTACTTC. This encodes CSARPGSQKTEQYF.

In its sample, this clonotype was seen many times. J is TRBJ2-1 and V is TRBV5-1, with 15 bases identical to TRBD2. The CDR3 spans 17 residues. Germline assignment: CDR1 SGHRS and CDR2 YFSETQ. V was pared by 0 bases and J by 7 bases, with 5 bases of the junction left unmatched. The CDR3 sequence is CASSLVSGLAGGNEQFF. In DNA form, the CDR3 reads TGCGCCAGCAGCTTGGTCTCAGGACTAGCGGGAGGGAATGAGCAGTTCTTC.

This clonotype was picked up many times. The rearrangement uses TRBV6-1 and TRBJ2-7; 10 bases line up with TRBD1. Germline loops: CDR1 MNHNS, CDR2 SASEGT. J lost 7 bases, V lost 5 bases, and 11 bases had no gene match. CDR3 length equals 15 residues. CDR3 bases: TGTGCCAGCAGTAACTCACCGACAGGGGGCTGGGAGCAGTACTTC. It encodes CASSNSPTGGWEQYF.